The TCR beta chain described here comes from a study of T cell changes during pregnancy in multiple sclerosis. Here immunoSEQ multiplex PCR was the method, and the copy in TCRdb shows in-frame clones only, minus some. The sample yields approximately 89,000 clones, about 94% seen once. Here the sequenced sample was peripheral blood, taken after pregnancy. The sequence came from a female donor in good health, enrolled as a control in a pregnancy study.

The CDR3 DNA reads as TGTGCCAGCTCACCACCGACAGGCTACCTCTACGAGCAGTACTTC. Translated: CASSPPTGYLYEQYF. V gene TRBV18 combines with J gene TRBJ2-7, with a tentative D call TRBD1 (6 bases). Trimming took off 0 bases at V and 3 bases at J, with 12 bases between the two ends. The length of the CDR3 is 15 residues. The germline CDR1 and CDR2 sequences are KGHSH and LQKENI. Using reference TRBV18 and TRBJ2-7 for the parts outside the CDR3, the full variable domain is NAGVMQNPRHLVRRRGQEARLRCSPMKGHSHVYWYRQLPEEGLKFMVYLQKENIIDESGMPKERFSAEFPKEGPSILRIQQVVRGDSAAYFCASSPPTGYLYEQYFGPGTRLTVT.